This T cell receptor (beta chain) came from a study of blood T cells in healthy people across ages. Drawn from each donor were around 9.1 milliliters of peripheral blood. Together with a sample-barcoded 5' primer, a J-beta primer mix was included in a second PCR lasting roughly 6 to 12 cycles. Researchers report that a template-switch adaptor with 12 random nucleotides tagged each cDNA molecule. TCRdb re-called the 5' RACE reads with MiXCR, one entry per CDR3 protein. Here the sample spans 1.5 million or so distinct CDR3 sequences, about 40% being singletons. The origin of this receptor is a woman younger than 30 in good health. The sequenced sample was blood.

The CDR3 DNA is TGTGCCTGGAGTGTAGCCCCCGGGGGAAACTATGGCTACACCTTC. It encodes CAWSVAPGGNYGYTF. V is TRBV30 and J is TRBJ1-2, with D possibly TRBD1 on 5 matching bases. V was shortened by 0 bases and J by 2 bases, with 13 bases between the two germline ends. Germline V lookup: CDR1 GTSNPN, CDR2 SVGIG (reference sequence). There are 15 residues in the CDR3.